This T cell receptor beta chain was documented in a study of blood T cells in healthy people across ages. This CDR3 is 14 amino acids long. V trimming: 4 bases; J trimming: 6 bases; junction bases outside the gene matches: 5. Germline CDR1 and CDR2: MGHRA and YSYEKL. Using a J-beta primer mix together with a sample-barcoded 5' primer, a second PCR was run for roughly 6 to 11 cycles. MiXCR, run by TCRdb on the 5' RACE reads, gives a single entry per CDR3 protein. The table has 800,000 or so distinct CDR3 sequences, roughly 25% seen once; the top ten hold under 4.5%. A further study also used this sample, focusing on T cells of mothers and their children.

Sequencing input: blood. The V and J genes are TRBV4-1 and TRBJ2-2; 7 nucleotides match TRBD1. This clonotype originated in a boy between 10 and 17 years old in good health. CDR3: CASSRPGGAGELFF. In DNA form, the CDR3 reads TGCGCCAGCAGCCGACCAGGGGGTGCCGGGGAGCTGTTTTTT.